The entry below describes one T cell receptor (beta chain). Its specificity is unknown. Libraries were prepared by immunoSEQ multiplex PCR; TCRdb keeps only in-frame clonotypes and omits some of them. This sample has fewer than 100,000 clones, with approximately 94% found just once. The sample belongs to a study of cytomegalovirus exposure and HLA in healthy donors. Study at large: In a later analysis, it was reported that the roughly 130 validation repertoires had been produced on the same platform as the 550 to 700 repertoires belonging to the first cohort.

General study findings and limits: Most TCR sequences showed up rarely, but some public TCRs showed up in many donors. According to a subsequent analysis, TCR clusters identified in the first cohort showed a tendency to co-occur across the 100 to 150 validation repertoires.

The CDR3 is made up of 16 amino acids. Germline trimming cut 2 bases from V and 8 bases from J; bases unmatched to any gene: 13. In germline, CDR1 is SQVTM, CDR2 ANQGSEA. The rearrangement joins TRBV29-1 to TRBJ1-2; TRBD1 matches 11 bases. Sequencing was performed on PBMCs. This clonotype was obtained from a woman between 18 and 29 years old in good health and CMV-seropositive. The CDR3 sequence: CSVESRTGGASRGYTF. The DNA of the CDR3 is TGCAGCGTTGAATCCCGGACAGGGGGCGCATCGAGGGGCTACACCTTC.